This T cell receptor (beta chain) was recovered during a study of shared clonotypes between healthy human individuals. The germline gives CDR1 MDHEN, CDR2 SYDVKM. The V end was cut by 7 bases, the J end by 2 bases, with 10 bases between. The CDR3 sequence is 13 residues long. Unsorted PBMC contributed 250 to 300 ng DNA, approximately 33,000 T cell genomes, to each replicate PCR. Repertoires were generated with immunoSEQ multiplex PCR, while TCRdb's copy carries only in-frame clones and drops some. The table lists fewer than 550,000 clones, 75% to 80% of them singletons, with around an eighth in the top ten.

The TCR was taken from a woman aged 40-49 years in good health. Some clones in this sample may be carry-over from other donors' samples. V usage is TRBV28 and J usage is TRBJ2-3, with TRBD2 as a possible D gene (5 bases). The material sequenced was PBMCs. The CDR3 sequence is CASTPGTTDTQYF. CDR3 nucleotides: TGTGCCAGCACCCCGGGAACCACAGATACGCAGTATTTT.